The present T cell receptor beta chain was sequenced within a study of T cells in localized non-small cell lung cancer. Notes on the study in general: With higher T cell density in blood came longer overall survival. Uninvolved adjacent lung had more T cell clonality than any other tissue, topping tumor. A median about 56 of the top 100 tumor clones appeared in adjacent lung.

CDR1 is SGHTA, CDR2 FQGNSA, per germline. Trimming pared 5 bases from V and 1 base from J, leaving 14 bases between. This CDR3 is 15 amino acids long. Note on this clone: Its antigen is undetermined.

The repertoire was sequenced with immunoSEQ multiplex PCR; TCRdb's copy has only in-frame clones and lacks some. The data hold 30,000 or so clones, with 89% observed a single time. The clonotype originates from a woman aged 40-69 years with stage I lung adenocarcinoma. The chain couples TRBV7-2 to TRBJ2-5; TRBD2 might be the D (5 bases). The material sequenced was peripheral blood, taken before any cancer treatment. CDR3 coding DNA: TGTGCCAGCAGCCCCCAAAAGAGCGGCCAAGAGACCCAGTACTTC. It yields the protein CASSPQKSGQETQYF.